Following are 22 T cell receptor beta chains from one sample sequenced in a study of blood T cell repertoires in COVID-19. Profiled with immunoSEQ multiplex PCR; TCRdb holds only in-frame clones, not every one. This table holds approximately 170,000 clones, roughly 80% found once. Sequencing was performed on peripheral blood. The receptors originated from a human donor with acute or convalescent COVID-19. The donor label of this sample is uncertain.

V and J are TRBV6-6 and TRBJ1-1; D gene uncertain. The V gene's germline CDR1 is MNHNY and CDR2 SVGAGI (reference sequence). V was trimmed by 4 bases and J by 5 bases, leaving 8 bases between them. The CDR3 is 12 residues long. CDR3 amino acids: CASSSQQTEAFF. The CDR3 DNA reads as TGTGCCAGCAGTTCACAGCAGACTGAAGCTTTCTTT.

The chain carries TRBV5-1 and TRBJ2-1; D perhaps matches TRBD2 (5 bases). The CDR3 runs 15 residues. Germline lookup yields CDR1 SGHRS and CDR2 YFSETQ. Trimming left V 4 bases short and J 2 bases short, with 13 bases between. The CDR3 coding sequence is TGCGCCAGCAGCCAGTTAGGGAGTACCTACAATGAGCAGTTCTTC. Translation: CASSQLGSTYNEQFF.

The CDR3 region has the DNA TGCGCCAGCAGCTACGGGACTCGTGCGAACACCGGGGAGCTGTTTTTT. It specifies CASSYGTRANTGELFF. The chain links TRBV5-1 to TRBJ2-2; D might be TRBD2 (6 bases). V was trimmed by 3 bases and J by 0 bases, leaving 12 bases between them. CDR1 SGHRS and CDR2 YFSETQ come from the germline V gene. The CDR3 runs 16 residues.

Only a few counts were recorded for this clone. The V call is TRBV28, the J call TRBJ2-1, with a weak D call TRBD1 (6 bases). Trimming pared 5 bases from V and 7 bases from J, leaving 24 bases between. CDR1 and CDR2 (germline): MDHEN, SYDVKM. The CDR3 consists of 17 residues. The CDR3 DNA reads TGTGCCAGCAGTCCCCACAGGGTTGCTATGAAGGGGAATGAGCAGTTCTTC. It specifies CASSPHRVAMKGNEQFF. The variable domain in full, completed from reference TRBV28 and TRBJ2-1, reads DVKVTQSSRYLVKRTGEKVFLECVQDMDHENMFWYRQDPGLGLRLIYFSYDVKMKEKGDIPEGYSVSREKKERFSLILESASTNQTSMYLCASSPHRVAMKGNEQFFGPGTRLTVL.

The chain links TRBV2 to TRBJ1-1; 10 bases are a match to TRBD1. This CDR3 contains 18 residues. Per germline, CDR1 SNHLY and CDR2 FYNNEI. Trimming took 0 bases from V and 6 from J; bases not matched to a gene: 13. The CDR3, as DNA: TGTGCCAGCAGTGAAGCGCTTATGGGACAGGGGAAGGGGGCTGAAGCTTTCTTT. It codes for CASSEALMGQGKGAEAFF.

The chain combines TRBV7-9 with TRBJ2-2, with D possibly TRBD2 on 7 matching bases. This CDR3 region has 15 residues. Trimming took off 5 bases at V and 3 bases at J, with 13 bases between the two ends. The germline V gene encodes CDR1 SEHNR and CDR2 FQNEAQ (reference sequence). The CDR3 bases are TGTGCCAGCAGCAGCCGGGGGGCGGACACCGGGGAGCTGTTTTTT. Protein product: CASSSRGADTGELFF.

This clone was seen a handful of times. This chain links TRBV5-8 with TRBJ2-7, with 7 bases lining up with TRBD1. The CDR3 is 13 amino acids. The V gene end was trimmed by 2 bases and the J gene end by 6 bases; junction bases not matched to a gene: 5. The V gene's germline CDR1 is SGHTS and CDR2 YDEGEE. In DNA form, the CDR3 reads TGTGCCAGCAGCTTTGTAGGGGGCGTCGAGCAGTACTTC. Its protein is CASSFVGGVEQYF.

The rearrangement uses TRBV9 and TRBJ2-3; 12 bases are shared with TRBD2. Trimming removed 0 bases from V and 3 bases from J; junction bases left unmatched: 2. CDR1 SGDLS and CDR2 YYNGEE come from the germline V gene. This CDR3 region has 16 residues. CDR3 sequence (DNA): TGTGCCAGCAGCGTAGGGCTAGCGGGGGGGACAGATACGCAGTATTTT. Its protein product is CASSVGLAGGTDTQYF. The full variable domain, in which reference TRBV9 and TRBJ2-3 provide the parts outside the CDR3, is DSGVTQTPKHLITATGQRVTLRCSPRSGDLSVYWYQQSLDQGLQFLIQYYNGEERAKGNILERFSAQQFPDLHSELNLSSLELGDSALYFCASSVGLAGGTDTQYFGPGTRLTVL.

CDR3 protein: CASSQGHGGYTF. As DNA, the CDR3 is TGTGCCAGCAGCCAGGGACACGGGGGCTACACCTTC. This sequence joins TRBV12-3 or TRBV12-4 and TRBJ1-2, with TRBD1 as a possible D gene (6 bases). V lost 6 bases and J lost 8, with 13 bases in between. The CDR3 is 12 residues long.

The CDR3 loop reads CASSVYPVRAPVVQPQHF. The CDR3 coding sequence is TGTGCCAGCAGTGTGTACCCGGTGAGGGCACCCGTAGTTCAGCCCCAGCATTTT. This sequence joins TRBV6-1 and TRBJ1-5; D is unclear. CDR3 length equals 18 residues. V dropped 4 bases and J dropped 6 bases, with 25 bases sitting between them. Germline V gives CDR1 MNHNS, CDR2 SASEGT.

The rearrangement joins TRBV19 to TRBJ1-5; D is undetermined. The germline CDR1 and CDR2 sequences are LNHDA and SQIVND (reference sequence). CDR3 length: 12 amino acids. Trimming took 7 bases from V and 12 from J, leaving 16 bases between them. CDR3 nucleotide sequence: TGTGCCAGTAATAGTGAGGGAAAGGTCCAGCATTTT. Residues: CASNSEGKVQHF.

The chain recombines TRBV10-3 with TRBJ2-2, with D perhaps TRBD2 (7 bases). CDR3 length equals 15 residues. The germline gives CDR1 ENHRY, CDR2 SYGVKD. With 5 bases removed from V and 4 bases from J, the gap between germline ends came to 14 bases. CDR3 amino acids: CAISQEGGGTGELFF. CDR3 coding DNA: TGTGCCATCAGTCAGGAGGGAGGGGGCACCGGGGAGCTGTTTTTT.

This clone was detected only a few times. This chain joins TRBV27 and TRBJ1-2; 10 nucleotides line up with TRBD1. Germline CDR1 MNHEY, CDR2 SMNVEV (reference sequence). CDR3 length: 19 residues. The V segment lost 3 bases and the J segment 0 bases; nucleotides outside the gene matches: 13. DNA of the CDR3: TGTGCCAGCAGTTTCAAGCCACATTCCGGGACAGGGGCTAACTATGGCTACACCTTC. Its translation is CASSFKPHSGTGANYGYTF.

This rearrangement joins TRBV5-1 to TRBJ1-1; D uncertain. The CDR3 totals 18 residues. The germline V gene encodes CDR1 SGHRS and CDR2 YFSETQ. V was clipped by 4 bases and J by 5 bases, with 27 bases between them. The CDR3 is CASSPSFPGSIANTEAFF. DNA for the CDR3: TGCGCCAGCAGCCCCTCATTTCCGGGTAGCATTGCAAATACTGAAGCTTTCTTT.

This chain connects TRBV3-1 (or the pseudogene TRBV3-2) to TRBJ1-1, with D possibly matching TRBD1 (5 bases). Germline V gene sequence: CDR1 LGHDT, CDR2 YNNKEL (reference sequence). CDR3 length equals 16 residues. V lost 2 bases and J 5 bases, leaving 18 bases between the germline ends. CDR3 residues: CASSQRQGGLGTEAFF. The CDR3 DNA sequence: TGTGCCAGCAGCCAAAGGCAGGGTGGTTTGGGGACTGAAGCTTTCTTT.

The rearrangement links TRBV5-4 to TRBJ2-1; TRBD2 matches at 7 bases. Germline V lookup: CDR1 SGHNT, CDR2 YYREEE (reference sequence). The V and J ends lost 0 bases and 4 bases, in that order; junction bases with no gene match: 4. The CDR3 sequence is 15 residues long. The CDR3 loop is CASSLELREYNEQFF. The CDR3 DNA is TGTGCCAGCAGCTTGGAACTGCGGGAGTACAATGAGCAGTTCTTC. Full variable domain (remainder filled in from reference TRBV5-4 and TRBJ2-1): ETGVTQSPTHLIKTRGQQVTLRCSSQSGHNTVSWYQQALGQGPQFIFQYYREEENGRGNFPPRFSGLQFPNYSSELNVNALELDDSALYLCASSLELREYNEQFFGPGTRLTVL.

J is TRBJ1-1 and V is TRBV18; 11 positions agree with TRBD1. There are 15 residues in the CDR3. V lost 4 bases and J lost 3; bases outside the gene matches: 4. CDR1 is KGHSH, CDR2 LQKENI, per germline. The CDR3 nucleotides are TGTGCCAGCTCACTCCGGGGACAGGGGGACACTGAAGCTTTCTTT. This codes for CASSLRGQGDTEAFF. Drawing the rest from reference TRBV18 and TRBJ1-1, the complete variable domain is NAGVMQNPRHLVRRRGQEARLRCSPMKGHSHVYWYRQLPEEGLKFMVYLQKENIIDESGMPKERFSAEFPKEGPSILRIQQVVRGDSAAYFCASSLRGQGDTEAFFGQGTRLTVV.

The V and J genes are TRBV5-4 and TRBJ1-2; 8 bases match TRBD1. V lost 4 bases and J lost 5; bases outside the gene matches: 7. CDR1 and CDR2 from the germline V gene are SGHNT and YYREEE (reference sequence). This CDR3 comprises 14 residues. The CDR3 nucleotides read TGTGCCAGCAGCACCCGACAGGGGCGGTATGGCTACACCTTC. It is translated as CASSTRQGRYGYTF.

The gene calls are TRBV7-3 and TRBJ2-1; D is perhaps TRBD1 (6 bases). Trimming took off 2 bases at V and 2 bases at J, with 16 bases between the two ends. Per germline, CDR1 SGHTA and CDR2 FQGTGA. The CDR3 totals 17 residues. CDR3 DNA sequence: TGTGCCAGCAGCTTAGCAACGGGACAACTGGCCTACAATGAGCAGTTCTTC. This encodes CASSLATGQLAYNEQFF.

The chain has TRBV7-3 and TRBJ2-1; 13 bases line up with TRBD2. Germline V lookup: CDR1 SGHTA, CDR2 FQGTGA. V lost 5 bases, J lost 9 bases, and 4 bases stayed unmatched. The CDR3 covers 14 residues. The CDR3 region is CASSQGLAGLEQFF. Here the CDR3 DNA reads TGTGCCAGCAGCCAGGGACTAGCGGGACTTGAGCAGTTCTTC.

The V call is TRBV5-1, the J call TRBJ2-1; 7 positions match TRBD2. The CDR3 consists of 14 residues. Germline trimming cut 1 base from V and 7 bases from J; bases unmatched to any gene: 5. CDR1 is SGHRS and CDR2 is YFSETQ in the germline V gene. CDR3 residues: CASSLTAGKNEQFF. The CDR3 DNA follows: TGCGCCAGCAGCTTGACAGCGGGAAAGAATGAGCAGTTCTTC. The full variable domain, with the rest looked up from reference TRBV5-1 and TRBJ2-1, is KAGVTQTPRYLIKTRGQQVTLSCSPISGHRSVSWYQQTPGQGLQFLFEYFSETQRNKGNFPGRFSGRQFSNSRSEMNVSTLELGDSALYLCASSLTAGKNEQFFGPGTRLTVL.

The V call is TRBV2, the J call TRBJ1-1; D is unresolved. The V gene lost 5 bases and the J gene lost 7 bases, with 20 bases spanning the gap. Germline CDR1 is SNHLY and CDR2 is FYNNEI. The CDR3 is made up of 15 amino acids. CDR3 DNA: TGTGCCAGCAGTCCCCGCGCGGGCCCCTTTAATGAAGCTTTCTTT. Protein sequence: CASSPRAGPFNEAFF.